This T cell receptor beta chain comes out of a study of shared clonotypes between healthy human individuals. For unsorted samples, genomic DNA was extracted from around 96 million PBMCs. At the deep level, the assay was run. Original handling: ImmunoSEQ gave junction-only sequences without quality scores, so filtering differed. Using immunoSEQ multiplex PCR, the repertoire was profiled, and TCRdb retains in-frame clones only, with some absent. The DNA gave D and trimming, while V, J and clone size come from that table. The table has around 500,000 clones, 70% to 80% seen once. Germline V gene lookup returns CDR1 SQVTM and CDR2 ANQGSEA. J was trimmed by 2 bases and V by 6 bases; bases with no gene match: 10. CDR3 length equals 14 residues. Points on this clone: What it recognizes is unknown.

Findings of the study overall: Few donors restricted represented genetic and exposure-history diversity.

Sequencing was performed on PBMCs. The TCR was taken from a woman aged 40 to 50 in good health. Some clones in this sample may be carry-over from other donors' samples. This sequence joins TRBV29-1 and TRBJ2-7; 7 bases line up with TRBD1. CDR3 in amino acids: CSVGTGQLPYEQYF. In DNA form, the CDR3 reads TGCAGCGTGGGAACGGGACAGCTCCCCTACGAGCAGTACTTC.